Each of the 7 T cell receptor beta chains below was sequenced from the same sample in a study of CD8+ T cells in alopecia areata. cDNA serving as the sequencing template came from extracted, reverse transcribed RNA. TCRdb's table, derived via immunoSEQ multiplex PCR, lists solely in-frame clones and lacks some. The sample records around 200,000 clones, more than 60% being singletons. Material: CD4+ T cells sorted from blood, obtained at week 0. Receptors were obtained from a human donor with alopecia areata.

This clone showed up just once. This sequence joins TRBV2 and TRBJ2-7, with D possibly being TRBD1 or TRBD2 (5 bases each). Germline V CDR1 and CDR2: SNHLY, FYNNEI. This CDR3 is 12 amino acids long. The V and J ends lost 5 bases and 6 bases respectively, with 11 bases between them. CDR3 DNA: TGTGCCAGCAGTCTCGTGAGGGGCGAGCAGTACTTC. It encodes CASSLVRGEQYF.

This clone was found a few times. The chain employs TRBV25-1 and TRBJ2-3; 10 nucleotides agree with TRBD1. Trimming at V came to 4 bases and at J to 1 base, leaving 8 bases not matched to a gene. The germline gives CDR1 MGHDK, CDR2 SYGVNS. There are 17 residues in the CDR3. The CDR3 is CASSAGTGVLGTDTQYF. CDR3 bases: TGTGCCAGCAGTGCCGGGACAGGGGTCTTAGGCACAGATACGCAGTATTTT.

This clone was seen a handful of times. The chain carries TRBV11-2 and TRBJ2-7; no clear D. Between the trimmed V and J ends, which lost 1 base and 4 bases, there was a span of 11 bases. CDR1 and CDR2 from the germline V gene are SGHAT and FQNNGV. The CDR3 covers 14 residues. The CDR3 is CASSLVGPAYEQYF. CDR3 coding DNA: TGTGCCAGCAGCTTAGTAGGCCCGGCGTACGAGCAGTACTTC. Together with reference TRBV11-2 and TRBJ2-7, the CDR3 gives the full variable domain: EAGVAQSPRYKIIEKRQSVAFWCNPISGHATLYWYQQILGQGPKLLIQFQNNGVVDDSQLPKDRFSAERLKGVDSTLKIQPAKLEDSAVYLCASSLVGPAYEQYFGPGTRLTVT.

The CDR3 region is CAWNGRRGLQEYF. Here the CDR3 DNA reads TGTGCCTGGAATGGTCGGCGGGGGCTTCAAGAGTACTTC. V gene TRBV30 combines with J gene TRBJ2-5; perhaps TRBD2 as D (7 bases). V lost 4 bases, J lost 12 bases, and 21 bases lay in between. Per germline, CDR1 GTSNPN and CDR2 SVGIG (reference sequence). The CDR3 is made up of 13 amino acids.

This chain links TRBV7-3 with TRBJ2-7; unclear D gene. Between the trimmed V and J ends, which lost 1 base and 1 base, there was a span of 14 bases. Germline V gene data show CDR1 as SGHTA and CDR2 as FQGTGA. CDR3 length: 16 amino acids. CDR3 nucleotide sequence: TGTGCCAGCAGCTTAAAGGTCAACCCGAGGTCCTACGAGCAGTACTTC. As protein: CASSLKVNPRSYEQYF.

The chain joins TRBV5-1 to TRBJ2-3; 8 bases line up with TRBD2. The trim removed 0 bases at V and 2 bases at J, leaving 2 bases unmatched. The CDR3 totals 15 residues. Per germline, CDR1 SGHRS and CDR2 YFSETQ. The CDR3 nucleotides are TGCGCCAGCAGCTTGGTAGCGGGGAACACAGATACGCAGTATTTT. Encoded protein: CASSLVAGNTDTQYF.

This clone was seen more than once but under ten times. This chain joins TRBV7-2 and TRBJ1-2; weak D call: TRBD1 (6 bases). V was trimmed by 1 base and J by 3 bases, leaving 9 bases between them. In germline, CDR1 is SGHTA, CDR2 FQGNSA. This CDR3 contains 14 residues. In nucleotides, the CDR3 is TGTGCCAGCAGCTTAGTACAGGGATACTATGGCTACACCTTC. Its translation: CASSLVQGYYGYTF.